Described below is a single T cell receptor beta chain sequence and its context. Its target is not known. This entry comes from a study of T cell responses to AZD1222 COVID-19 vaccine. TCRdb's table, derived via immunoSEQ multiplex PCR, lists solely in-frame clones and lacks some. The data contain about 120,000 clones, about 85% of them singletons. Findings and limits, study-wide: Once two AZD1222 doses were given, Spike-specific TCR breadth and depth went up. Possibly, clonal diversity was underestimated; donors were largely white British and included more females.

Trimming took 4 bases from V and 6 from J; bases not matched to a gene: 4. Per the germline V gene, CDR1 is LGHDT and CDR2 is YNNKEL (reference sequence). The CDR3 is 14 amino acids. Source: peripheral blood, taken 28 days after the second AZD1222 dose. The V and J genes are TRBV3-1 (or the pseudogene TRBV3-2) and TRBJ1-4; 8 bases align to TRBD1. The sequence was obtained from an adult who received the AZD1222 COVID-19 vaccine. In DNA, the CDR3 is TGTGCCAGCAGCCTTCGGACAGGGCATGAAAAACTGTTTTTT. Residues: CASSLRTGHEKLFF.